The entry below gives a single T cell receptor (beta chain) sequence along with its context. Its antigen remains unidentified. These data come from a study of glioma-infiltrating T cells after dendritic cell vaccination. General observations from the study: Longer survival after dendritic cell vaccination followed higher pretreatment TIL content.

The primer mix had 60 V beta and 13 J beta primers. Method: immunoSEQ multiplex PCR; TCRdb's copy keeps in-frame clones and lacks some. The data contain 80,000 to 100,000 clones, approximately 80% of them singletons. The material sequenced was blood, taken before dendritic cell vaccination. The receptor comes from a human donor with glioblastoma.

CDR3 amino acids: CASSLSGTQYF. The CDR3 bases are TGTGCCAGCAGCCTTAGCGGTACGCAGTATTTT. The chain combines TRBV11-1 with TRBJ2-3, with D possibly TRBD2 on 6 matching bases. V was shortened by 5 bases and J by 8 bases, with 8 bases between the two germline ends. The CDR3 loop spans 11 amino acids. CDR1 and CDR2 from the germline V gene are SGHAT and FQDESV (reference sequence).